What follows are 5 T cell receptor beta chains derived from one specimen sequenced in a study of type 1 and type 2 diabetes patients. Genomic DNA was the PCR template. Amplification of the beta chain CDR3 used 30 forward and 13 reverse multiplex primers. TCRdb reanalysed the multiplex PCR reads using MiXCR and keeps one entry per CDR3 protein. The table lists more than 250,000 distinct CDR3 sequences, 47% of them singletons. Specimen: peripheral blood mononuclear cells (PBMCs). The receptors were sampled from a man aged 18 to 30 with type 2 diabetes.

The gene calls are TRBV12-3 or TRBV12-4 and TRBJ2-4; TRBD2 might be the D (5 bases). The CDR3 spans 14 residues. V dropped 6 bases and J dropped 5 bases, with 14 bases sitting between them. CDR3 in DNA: TGTGCCAGCAGAGCGGCCGACACAGAAAACATTCAGTACTTC. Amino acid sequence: CASRAADTENIQYF.

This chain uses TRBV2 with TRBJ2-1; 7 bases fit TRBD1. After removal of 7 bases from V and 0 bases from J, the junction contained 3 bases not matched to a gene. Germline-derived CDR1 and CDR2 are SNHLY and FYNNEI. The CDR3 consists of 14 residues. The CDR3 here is CASMGDSSYNEQFF. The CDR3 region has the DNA TGTGCCAGCATGGGGGACAGCTCCTACAATGAGCAGTTCTTC.

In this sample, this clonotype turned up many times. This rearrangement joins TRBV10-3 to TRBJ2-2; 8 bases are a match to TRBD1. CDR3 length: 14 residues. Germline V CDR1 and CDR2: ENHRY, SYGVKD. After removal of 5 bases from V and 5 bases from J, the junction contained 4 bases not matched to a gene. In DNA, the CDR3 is TGTGCCATCAGTCTCGGACAGGGAACCGGGGAGCTGTTTTTT. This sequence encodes CAISLGQGTGELFF.

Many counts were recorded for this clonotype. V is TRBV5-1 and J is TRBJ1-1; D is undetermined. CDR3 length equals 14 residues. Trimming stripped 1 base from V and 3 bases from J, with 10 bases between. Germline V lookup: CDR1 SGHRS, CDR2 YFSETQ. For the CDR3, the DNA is TGCGCCAGCAGCTTGTTTGGGGAGGACACTGAAGCTTTCTTT. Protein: CASSLFGEDTEAFF.

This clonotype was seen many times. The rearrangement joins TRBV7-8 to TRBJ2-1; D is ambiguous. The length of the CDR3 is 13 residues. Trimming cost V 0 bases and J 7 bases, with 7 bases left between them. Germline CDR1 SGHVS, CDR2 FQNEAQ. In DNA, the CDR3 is TGTGCCAGCAGCTTAGCGCTGAGGAATGAGCAGTTCTTC. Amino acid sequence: CASSLALRNEQFF.